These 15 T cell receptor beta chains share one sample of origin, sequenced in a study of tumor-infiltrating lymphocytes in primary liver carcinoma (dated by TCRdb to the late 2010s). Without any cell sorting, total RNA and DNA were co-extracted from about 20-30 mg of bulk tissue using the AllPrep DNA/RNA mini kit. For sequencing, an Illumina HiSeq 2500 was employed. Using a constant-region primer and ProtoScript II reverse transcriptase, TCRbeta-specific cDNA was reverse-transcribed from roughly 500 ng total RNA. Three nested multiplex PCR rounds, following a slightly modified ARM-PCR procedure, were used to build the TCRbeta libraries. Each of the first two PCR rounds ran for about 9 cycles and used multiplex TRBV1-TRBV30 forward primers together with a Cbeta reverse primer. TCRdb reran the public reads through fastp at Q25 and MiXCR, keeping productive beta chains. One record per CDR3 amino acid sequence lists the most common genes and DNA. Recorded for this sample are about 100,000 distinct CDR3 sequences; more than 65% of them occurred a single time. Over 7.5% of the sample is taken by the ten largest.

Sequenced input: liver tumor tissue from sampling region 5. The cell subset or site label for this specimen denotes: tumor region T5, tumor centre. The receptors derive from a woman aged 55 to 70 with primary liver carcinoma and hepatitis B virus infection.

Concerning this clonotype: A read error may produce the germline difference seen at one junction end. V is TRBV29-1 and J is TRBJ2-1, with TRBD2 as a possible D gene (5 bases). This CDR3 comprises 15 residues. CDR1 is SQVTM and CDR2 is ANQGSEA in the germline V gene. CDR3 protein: CNVDPGNRTYNEQSF. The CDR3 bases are TGCAACGTTGATCCCGGGAATAGGACCTACAATGAGCAGTCCTTC.

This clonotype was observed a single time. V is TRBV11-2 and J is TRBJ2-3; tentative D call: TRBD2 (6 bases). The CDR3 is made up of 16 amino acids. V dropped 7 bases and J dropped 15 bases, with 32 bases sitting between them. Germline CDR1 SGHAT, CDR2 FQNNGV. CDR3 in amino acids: CASIDGGRRDTDMQYF. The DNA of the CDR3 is TGTGCCAGCATCGACGGTGGACGGAGGGATACAGATATGCAATATTTT.

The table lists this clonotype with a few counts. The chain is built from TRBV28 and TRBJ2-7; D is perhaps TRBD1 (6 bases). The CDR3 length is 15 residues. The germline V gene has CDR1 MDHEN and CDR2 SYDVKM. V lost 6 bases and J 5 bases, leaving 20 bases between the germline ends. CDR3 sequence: CASSFLGTPNHEQYF. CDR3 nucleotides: TGTGCCAGCAGCTTTTTGGGGACACCCAATCACGAGCAGTACTTC.

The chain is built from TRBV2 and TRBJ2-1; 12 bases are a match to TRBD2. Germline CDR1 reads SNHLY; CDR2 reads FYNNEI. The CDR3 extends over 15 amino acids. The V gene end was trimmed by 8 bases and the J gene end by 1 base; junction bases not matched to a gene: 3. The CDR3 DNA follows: TGTGCCAGCTCTAGCGGGAGGGGGTCCTACAATGAGCAGTTCTTC. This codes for CASSSGRGSYNEQFF.

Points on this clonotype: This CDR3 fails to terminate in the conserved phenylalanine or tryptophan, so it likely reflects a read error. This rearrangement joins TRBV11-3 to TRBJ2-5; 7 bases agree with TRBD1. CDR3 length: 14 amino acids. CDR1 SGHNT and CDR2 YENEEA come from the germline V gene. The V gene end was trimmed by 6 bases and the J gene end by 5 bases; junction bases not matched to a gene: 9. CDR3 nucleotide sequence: TGTGCCAGCAGTCTGACAGGGTTGCGGGAGACCCAGTACCTC. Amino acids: CASSLTGLRETQYL.

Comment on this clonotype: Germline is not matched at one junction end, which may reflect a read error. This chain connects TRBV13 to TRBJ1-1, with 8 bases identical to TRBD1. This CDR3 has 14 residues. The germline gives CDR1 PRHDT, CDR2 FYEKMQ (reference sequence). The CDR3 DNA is TGTGCCAGCAGCTTCCGACAGGGGAGTTCTGAAGCCTTCTTT. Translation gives CASSFRQGSSEAFF. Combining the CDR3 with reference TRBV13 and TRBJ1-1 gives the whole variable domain AAGVIQSPRHLIKEKRETATLKCYPIPRHDTVYWYQQGPGQDPQFLISFYEKMQSDKGSIPDRFSAQQFSDYHSELNMSSLELGDSALYFCASSFRQGSSEAFFGQGTRLTVV.

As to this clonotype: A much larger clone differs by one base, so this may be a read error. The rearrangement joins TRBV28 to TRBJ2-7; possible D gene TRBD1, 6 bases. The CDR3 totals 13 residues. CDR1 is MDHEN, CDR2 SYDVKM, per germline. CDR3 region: CASIRGQPYDQYF. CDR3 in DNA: TGTGCCAGCATACGAGGACAGCCCTACGATCAGTACTTC. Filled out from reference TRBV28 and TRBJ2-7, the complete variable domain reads DVKVTQSSRYLVKRTGEKVFLECVQDMDHENMFWYRQDPGLGLRLIYFSYDVKMKEKGDIPEGYSVSREKKERFSLILESASTNQTSMYLCASIRGQPYDQYFGPGTRLTVT.

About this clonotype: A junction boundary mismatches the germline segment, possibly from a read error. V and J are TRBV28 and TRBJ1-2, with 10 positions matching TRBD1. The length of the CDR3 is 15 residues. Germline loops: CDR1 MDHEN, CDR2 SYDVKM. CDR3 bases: TGTACCAGCAGTGCCTGGACAGGGGGTGTCGGTGGCTACACCTTC. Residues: CTSSAWTGGVGGYTF.

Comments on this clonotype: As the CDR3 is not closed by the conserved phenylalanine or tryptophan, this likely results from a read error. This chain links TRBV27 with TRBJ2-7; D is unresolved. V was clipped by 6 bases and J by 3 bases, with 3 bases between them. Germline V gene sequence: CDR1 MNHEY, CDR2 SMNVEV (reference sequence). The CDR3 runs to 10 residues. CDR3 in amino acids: CASRVYEQYS. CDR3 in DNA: TGTGCCAGCAGGGTCTACGAGCAGTACTCC.

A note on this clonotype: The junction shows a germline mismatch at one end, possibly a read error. CDR3 bases: TGTGCCAGCAGCTTAGGTCTGGTGGCGGGAGGGCCGAATGTGCAGTCCTTC. Translated: CASSLGLVAGGPNVQSF. The rearrangement joins TRBV11-2 to TRBJ2-1; 9 nucleotides match TRBD2. Germline V gives CDR1 SGHAT, CDR2 FQNNGV. The CDR3 is 17 amino acids.

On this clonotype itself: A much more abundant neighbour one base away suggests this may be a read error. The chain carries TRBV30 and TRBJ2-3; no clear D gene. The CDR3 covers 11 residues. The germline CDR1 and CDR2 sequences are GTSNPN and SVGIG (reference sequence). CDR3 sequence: CVWSSTRTQYF. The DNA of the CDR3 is TGTGTCTGGAGTTCGACCCGTACGCAGTATTTT.

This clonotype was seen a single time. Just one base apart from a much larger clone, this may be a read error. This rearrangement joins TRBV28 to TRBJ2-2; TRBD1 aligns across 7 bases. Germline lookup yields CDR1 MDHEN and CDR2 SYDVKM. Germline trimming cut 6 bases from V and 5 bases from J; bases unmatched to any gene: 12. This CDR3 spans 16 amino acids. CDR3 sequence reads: CASRSLQGSLTGELFF. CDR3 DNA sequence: TGTGCCAGCAGGAGTCTACAGGGGAGTCTGACCGGGGAGCTGTTTTTT.

The CDR3 region is CAISSRTRLGSTTDTQYF. CDR3 in DNA: TGTGCCATCAGTTCACGGACCAGGCTCGGCTCTACCACAGATACGCAGTATTTT. The chain uses TRBV11-1 and TRBJ2-3; D is undetermined. V was clipped by 10 bases and J by 2 bases, with 28 bases between them. From germline, CDR1 is SGHAT and CDR2 FQDESV (reference sequence). The CDR3 contains 18 residues.

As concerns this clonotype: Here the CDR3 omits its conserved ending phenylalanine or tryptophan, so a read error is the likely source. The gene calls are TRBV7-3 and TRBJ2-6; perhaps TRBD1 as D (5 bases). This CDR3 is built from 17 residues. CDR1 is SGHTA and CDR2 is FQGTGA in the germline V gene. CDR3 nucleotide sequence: TGTGCCAGCAGCTTACAGGGCCTGAACTCTGGAGCCAACGTCCTGACTTCC. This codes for CASSLQGLNSGANVLTS.

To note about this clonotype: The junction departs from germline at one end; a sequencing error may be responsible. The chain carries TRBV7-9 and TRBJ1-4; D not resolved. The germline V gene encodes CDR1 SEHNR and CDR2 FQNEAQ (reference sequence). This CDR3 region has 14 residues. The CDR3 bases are TGTGCCAGCATCTTAAGTCAGAGTAATGAAAAACTGTTTTTT. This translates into CASILSQSNEKLFF.